This paragraph reports one TCR beta chain. Its antigen is as yet unknown. The sample is drawn from a study of cytomegalovirus exposure and HLA in healthy donors. Findings and limits, study-wide: Looking again later, the authors saw that most CMV-associated TCR beta chains seemed HLA-restricted. Apart from CMV serostatus, no immune exposure information was available. When a later analysis compared HLA-associated TCR beta chains with equally common others, the HLA-associated chains turned out to be more clonally expanded and to have lower generation probabilities. One later analysis reportedly identified an Asian-associated ancestry cluster that showed fewer N-insertions than the roughly 670-donor mean.

CDR3 size: 15 residues. From germline, CDR1 is SGHRS and CDR2 YFSETQ. Trimming left V 0 bases short and J 2 bases short, with 10 bases between. Primers included in the PCR were 60 Vbeta and 13 Jbeta primers. Libraries were prepared by immunoSEQ multiplex PCR; TCRdb keeps only in-frame clonotypes and omits some of them. Of over 100,000 clones listed, roughly three quarters are singletons. Specimen: PBMCs. The chain has TRBV5-1 and TRBJ2-3; D call uncertain. This clonotype originated in a woman under 30 in good health and CMV-seropositive. The CDR3 region has the DNA TGCGCCAGCAGCTTGGACGCTAATCCCACAGATACGCAGTATTTT. The encoded protein is CASSLDANPTDTQYF. The entire variable domain, with the rest obtained from reference TRBV5-1 and TRBJ2-3, is as follows: KAGVTQTPRYLIKTRGQQVTLSCSPISGHRSVSWYQQTPGQGLQFLFEYFSETQRNKGNFPGRFSGRQFSNSRSEMNVSTLELGDSALYLCASSLDANPTDTQYFGPGTRLTVL.